This T cell receptor beta chain was captured by sequencing in a study of PD-L1 blockade in urothelial cancer. For the study at large: Atezolizumab, begun by patients around 2014, was given at 1,200 mg intravenously every 3 weeks.

Measured with immunoSEQ multiplex PCR; TCRdb has only the in-frame clones, and not every one. The table records 100,000 to 150,000 clones, more than 75% of them present only once. Time point reported: peripheral blood 6 weeks after treatment start. CDR1 is MNHEY, CDR2 SMNVEV, per germline (reference sequence). After removal of 3 bases from V and 0 bases from J, the junction contained 4 bases not matched to a gene. The CDR3 totals 15 residues. This TCR derives from a man between 45 and 60 years old with urothelial cancer. The genes are TRBV27 and TRBJ2-5; 7 bases are shared with TRBD2. The sample was PBMCs, taken around atezolizumab (anti-PD-L1) treatment. CDR3 region: CASSFRSGYQETQYF. For the CDR3, the DNA is TGTGCCAGCAGTTTTCGTAGCGGGTACCAAGAGACCCAGTACTTC.